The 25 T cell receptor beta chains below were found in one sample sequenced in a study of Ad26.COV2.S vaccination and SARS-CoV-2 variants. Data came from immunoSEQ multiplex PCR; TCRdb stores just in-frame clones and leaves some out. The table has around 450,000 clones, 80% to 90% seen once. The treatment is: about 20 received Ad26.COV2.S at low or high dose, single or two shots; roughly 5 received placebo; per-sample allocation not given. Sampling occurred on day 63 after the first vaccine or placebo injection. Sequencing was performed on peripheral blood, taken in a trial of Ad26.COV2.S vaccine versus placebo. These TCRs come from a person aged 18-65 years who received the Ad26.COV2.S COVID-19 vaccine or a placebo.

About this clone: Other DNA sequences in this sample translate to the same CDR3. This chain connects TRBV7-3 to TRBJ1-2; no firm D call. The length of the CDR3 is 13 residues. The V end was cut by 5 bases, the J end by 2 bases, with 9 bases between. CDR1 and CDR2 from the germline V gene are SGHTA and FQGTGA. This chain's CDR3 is CASSPDRNYGYTF. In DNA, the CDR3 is TGTGCCAGCAGCCCGGACCGAAACTATGGCTACACCTTC. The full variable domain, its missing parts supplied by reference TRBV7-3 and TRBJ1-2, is GAGVSQTPSNKVTEKGKYVELRCDPISGHTALYWYRQSLGQGPEFLIYFQGTGAADDSGLPNDRFFAVRPEGSVSTLKIQRTERGDSAVYLCASSPDRNYGYTFGSGTRLTVV.

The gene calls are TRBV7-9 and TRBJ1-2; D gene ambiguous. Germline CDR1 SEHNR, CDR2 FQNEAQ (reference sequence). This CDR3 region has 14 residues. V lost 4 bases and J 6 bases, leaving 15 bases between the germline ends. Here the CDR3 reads CASSSLDRQDGYTF. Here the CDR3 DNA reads TGTGCCAGCAGCTCATTGGACCGCCAAGATGGCTACACCTTC.

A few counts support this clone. CDR3 loop: CASSQELTGAYEQYF. In DNA form, the CDR3 reads TGCGCCAGCAGCCAAGAACTAACGGGAGCCTACGAGCAGTACTTC. This chain connects TRBV4-1 to TRBJ2-7; a weak D match, TRBD2 (6 bases). Trimming took off 0 bases at V and 2 bases at J, with 11 bases between the two ends. The CDR3 is 15 residues long. The germline gives CDR1 MGHRA, CDR2 YSYEKL.

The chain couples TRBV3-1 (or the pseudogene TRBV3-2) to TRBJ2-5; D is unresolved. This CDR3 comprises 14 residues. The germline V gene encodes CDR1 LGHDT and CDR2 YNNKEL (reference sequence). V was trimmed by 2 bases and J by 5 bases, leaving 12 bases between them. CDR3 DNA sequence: TGTGCCAGCAGCCAACAAACCTTAGAGGAGACCCAGTACTTC. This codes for CASSQQTLEETQYF.

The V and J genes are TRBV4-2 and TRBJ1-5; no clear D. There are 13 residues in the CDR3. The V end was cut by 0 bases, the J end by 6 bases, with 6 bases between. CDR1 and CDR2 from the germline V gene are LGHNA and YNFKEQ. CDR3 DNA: TGTGCCAGCAGCCAAGAAGGCGGTCAGCCCCAGCATTTT. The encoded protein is CASSQEGGQPQHF.

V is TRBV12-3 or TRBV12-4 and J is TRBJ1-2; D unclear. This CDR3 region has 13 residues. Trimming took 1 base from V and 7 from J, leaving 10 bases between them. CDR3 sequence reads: CASSLDTISGYTF. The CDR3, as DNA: TGTGCCAGCAGTTTAGACACTATATCTGGCTACACCTTC.

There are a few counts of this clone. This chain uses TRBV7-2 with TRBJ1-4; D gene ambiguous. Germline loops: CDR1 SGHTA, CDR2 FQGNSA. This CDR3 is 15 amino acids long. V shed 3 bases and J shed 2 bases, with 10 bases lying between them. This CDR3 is CASSFRADTNEKLFF. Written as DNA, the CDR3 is TGTGCCAGCAGCTTCCGTGCAGATACTAATGAAAAACTGTTTTTT.

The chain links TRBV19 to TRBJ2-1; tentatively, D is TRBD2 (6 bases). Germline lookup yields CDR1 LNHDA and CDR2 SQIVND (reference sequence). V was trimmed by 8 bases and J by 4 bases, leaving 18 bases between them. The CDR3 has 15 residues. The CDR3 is CASLRNPGEYNEQFF. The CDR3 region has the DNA TGTGCCAGTTTGCGGAATCCGGGAGAGTACAATGAGCAGTTCTTC.

This CDR3 is CASSVGGGNQPQHF. In DNA form, the CDR3 reads TGTGCCAGCAGTGTGGGGGGCGGCAATCAGCCCCAGCATTTT. The chain couples TRBV2 to TRBJ1-5; weak D call: TRBD1 (6 bases). V was clipped by 4 bases and J by 2 bases, with 9 bases between them. Germline V gene sequence: CDR1 SNHLY, CDR2 FYNNEI. This CDR3 is built from 14 residues.

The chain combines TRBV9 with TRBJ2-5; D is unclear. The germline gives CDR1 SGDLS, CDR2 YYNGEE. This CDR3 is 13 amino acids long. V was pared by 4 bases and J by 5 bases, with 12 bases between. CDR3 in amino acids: CASSPNPGETQYF. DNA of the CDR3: TGTGCCAGCAGCCCGAATCCCGGGGAGACCCAGTACTTC.

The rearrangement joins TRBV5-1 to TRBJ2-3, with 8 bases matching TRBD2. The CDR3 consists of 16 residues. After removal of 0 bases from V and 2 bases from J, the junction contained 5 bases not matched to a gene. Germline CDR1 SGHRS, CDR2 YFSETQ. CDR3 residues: CASSLGGGLATDTQYF. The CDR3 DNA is TGCGCCAGCAGCTTGGGGGGAGGACTAGCCACAGATACGCAGTATTTT.

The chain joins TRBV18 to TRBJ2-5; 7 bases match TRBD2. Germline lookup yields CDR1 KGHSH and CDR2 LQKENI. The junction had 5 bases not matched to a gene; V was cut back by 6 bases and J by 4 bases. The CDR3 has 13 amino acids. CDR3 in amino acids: CASSGLWGETQYF. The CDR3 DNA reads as TGTGCCAGCTCGGGACTATGGGGAGAGACCCAGTACTTC. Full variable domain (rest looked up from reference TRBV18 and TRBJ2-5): NAGVMQNPRHLVRRRGQEARLRCSPMKGHSHVYWYRQLPEEGLKFMVYLQKENIIDESGMPKERFSAEFPKEGPSILRIQQVVRGDSAAYFCASSGLWGETQYFGPGTRLLVL.

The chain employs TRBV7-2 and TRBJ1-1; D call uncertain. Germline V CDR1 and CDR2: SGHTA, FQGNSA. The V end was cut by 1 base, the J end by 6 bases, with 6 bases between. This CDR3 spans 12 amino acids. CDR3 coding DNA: TGTGCCAGCAGCTTAGTTCCCCCTGAAGCTTTCTTT. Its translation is CASSLVPPEAFF.

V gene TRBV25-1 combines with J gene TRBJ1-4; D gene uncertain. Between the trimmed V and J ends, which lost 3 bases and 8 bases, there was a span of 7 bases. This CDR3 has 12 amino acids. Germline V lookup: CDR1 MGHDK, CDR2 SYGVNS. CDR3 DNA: TGTGCCAGCAGTGATGTTAGCGAAAAACTGTTTTTT. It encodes CASSDVSEKLFF.

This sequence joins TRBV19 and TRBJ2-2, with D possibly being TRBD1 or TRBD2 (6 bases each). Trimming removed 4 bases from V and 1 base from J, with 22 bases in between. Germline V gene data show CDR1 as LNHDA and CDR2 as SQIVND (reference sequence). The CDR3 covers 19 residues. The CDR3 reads CASSRQVSGEVGNTGELFF. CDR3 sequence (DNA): TGTGCCAGTAGTAGACAGGTCTCCGGGGAGGTCGGGAACACCGGGGAGCTGTTTTTT.

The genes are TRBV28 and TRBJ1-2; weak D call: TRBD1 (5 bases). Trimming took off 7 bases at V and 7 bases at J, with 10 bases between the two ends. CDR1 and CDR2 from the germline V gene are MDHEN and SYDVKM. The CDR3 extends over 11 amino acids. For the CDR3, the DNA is TGTGCCAGCACGAAAAGGGGTGGCTACACCTTC. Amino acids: CASTKRGGYTF.

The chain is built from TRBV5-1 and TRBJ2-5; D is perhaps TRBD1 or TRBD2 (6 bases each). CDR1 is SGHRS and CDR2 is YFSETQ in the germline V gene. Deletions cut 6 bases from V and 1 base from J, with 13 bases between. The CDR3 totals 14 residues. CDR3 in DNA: TGCGCCAGCACCGTAGGGGGGTTCCAAGAGACCCAGTACTTC. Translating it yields CASTVGGFQETQYF.

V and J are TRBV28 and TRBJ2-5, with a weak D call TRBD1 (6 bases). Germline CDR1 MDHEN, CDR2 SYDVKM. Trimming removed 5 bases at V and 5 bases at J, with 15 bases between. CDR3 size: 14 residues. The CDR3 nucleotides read TGTGCCAGCAGTCCCGTTGGGGGCTGGGAGACCCAGTACTTC. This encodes CASSPVGGWETQYF.

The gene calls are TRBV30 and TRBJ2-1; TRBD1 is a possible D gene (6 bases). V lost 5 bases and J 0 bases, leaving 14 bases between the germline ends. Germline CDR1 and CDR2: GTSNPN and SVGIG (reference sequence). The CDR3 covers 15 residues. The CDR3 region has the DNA TGTGCCTGGGAGACAGGTCTGAGCTCCTACAATGAGCAGTTCTTC. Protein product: CAWETGLSSYNEQFF.

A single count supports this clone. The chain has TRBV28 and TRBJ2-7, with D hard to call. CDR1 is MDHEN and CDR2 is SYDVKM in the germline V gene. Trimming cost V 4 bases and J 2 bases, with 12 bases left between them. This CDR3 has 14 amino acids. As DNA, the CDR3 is TGTGCCAGCAGTTCCCCCATTTCAGCCTACGAGCAGTACTTC. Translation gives CASSSPISAYEQYF.

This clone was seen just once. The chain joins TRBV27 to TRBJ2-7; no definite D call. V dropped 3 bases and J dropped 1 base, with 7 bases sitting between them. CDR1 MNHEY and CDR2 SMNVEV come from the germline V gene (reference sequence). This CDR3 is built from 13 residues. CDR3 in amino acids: CASSFKPSYEQYF. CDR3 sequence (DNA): TGTGCCAGCAGTTTTAAGCCTTCCTACGAGCAGTACTTC.

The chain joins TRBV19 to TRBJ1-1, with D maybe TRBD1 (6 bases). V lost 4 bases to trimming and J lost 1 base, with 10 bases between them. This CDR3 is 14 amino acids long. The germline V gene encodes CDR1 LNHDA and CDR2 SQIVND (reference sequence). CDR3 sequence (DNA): TGTGCCAGTAGTACCGGGACAAAGAACACTGAAGCTTTCTTT. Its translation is CASSTGTKNTEAFF.

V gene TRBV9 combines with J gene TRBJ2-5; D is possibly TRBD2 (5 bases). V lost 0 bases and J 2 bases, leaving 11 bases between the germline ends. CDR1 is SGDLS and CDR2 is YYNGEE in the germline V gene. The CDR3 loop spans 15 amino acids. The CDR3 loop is CASSVGGRKQETQYF. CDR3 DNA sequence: TGTGCCAGCAGCGTAGGAGGGAGAAAACAAGAGACCCAGTACTTC.

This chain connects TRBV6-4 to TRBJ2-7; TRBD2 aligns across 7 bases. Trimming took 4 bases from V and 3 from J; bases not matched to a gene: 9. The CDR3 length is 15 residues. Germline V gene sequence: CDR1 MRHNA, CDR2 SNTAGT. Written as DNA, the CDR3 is TGTGCCAGCAGTGCAGGTCGGCGGGAGAACTACGAGCAGTACTTC. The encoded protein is CASSAGRRENYEQYF.

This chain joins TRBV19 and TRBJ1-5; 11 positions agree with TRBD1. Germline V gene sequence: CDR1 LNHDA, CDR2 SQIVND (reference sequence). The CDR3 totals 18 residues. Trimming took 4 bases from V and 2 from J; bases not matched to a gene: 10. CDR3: CASSSPDRGRVGNQPQHF. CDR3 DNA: TGTGCCAGTAGTAGCCCGGACAGGGGGCGCGTGGGCAATCAGCCCCAGCATTTT. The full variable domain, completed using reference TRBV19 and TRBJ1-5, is DGGITQSPKYLFRKEGQNVTLSCEQNLNHDAMYWYRQDPGQGLRLIYYSQIVNDFQKGDIAEGYSVSREKKESFPLTVTSAQKNPTAFYLCASSSPDRGRVGNQPQHFGDGTRLSIL.